The following is a TCR beta chain sequence with its context. Its matching antigen is unknown. Sorting of unstimulated PBMCs yielded separate CD3+CD4+ and CD3+CD8+ fractions. This specimen comes from a study of T cell clones after liver transplantation. About the research overall: Samples came from ITN030ST, which attempted immunosuppression withdrawal within 2 years of liver transplantation. Tolerant meant at least one year fully off immunosuppression without liver enzymes above twice normal. Regarding the study as a whole: Donor-reactive sequences fell more than third party-reactive ones, suggesting partial deletion.

Profiled with immunoSEQ multiplex PCR; TCRdb holds only in-frame clones, not every one. Of more than 95,000 clones in the sample, around 86% are singletons; the top ten hold over 0.9%. The CDR3 spans 18 residues. Germline V gene data show CDR1 as LGHNA and CDR2 as YNFKEQ. V gave up 0 bases and J gave up 7 bases; unmatched junction bases: 12. This sequence originates from a human donor who received a liver transplant. This rearrangement joins TRBV4-2 to TRBJ2-1; TRBD2 agrees at 10 bases. The source material was CD4+ T cells from blood, sampled before liver transplant. The CDR3 coding sequence is TGTGCCAGCAGCCAAGATCTGGCAGCGGGGGGGCCGGGAAATGAGCAGTTCTTC. Protein: CASSQDLAAGGPGNEQFF.